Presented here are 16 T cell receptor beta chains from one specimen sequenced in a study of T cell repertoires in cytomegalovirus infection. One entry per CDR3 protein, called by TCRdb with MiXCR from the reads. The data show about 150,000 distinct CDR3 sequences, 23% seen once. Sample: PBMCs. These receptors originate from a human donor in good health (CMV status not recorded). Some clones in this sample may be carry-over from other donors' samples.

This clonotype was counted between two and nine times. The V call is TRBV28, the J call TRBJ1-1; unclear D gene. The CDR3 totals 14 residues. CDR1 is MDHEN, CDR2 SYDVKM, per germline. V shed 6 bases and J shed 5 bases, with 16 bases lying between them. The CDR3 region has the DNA TGTGCCAGCAGCCTAACCCTGGTCCGGACTGAAGCTTTCTTT. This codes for CASSLTLVRTEAFF.

The CDR3 DNA reads as TGTGCCAGCATGCAAATTGGGCAGATCTCCTACGAGCAGTACTTC. Translated, it gives CASMQIGQISYEQYF. The chain links TRBV6-6 to TRBJ2-7; D unresolved. Germline V gene lookup returns CDR1 MNHNY and CDR2 SVGAGI (reference sequence). The CDR3 has 15 amino acids. V lost 7 bases and J lost 0, with 16 bases in between.

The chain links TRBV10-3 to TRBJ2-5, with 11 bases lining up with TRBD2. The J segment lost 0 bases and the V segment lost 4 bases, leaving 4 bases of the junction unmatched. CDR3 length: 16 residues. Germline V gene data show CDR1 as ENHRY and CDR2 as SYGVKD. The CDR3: CAISALAGGHQETQYF. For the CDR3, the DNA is TGTGCCATCAGTGCCCTAGCGGGGGGTCACCAAGAGACCCAGTACTTC.

The CDR3 is CSARPSAPDQPQHF. The CDR3 DNA follows: TGCAGTGCTAGACCCTCTGCCCCGGATCAGCCCCAGCATTTT. The chain joins TRBV20-1 to TRBJ1-5; D gene ambiguous. The V gene lost 2 bases and the J gene lost 5 bases, with 13 bases spanning the gap. CDR1 DFQATT and CDR2 SNEGSKA come from the germline V gene (reference sequence). This CDR3 has 14 residues.

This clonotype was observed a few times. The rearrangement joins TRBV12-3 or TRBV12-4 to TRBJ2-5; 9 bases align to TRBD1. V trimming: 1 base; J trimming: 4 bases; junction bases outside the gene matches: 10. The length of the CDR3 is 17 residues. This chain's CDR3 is CASSLGQGGINRETQYF. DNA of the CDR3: TGTGCCAGCAGTTTAGGACAGGGGGGAATCAATAGAGAGACCCAGTACTTC.

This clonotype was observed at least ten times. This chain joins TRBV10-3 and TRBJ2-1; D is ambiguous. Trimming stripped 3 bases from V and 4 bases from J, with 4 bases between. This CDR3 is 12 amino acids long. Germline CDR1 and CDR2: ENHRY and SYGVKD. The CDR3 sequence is CAISDGYNEQFF. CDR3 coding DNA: TGTGCCATCAGTGACGGTTACAATGAGCAGTTCTTC.

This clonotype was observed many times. The CDR3 sequence: CASSFVGQGNQPQHF. DNA of the CDR3: TGTGCCAGCAGTTTTGTGGGGCAAGGCAATCAGCCCCAGCATTTT. The chain uses TRBV12-3 or TRBV12-4 and TRBJ1-5, with D possibly matching TRBD1 (5 bases). This CDR3 comprises 15 residues. Trimming took 3 bases from V and 2 from J, leaving 11 bases between them.

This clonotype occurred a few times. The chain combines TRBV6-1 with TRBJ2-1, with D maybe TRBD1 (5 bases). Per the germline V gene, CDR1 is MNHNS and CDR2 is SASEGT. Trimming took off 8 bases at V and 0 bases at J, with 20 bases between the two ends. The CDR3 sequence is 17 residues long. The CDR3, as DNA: TGTGCCAGCTCTTGGCAGGGCCGCCCGAGCTCCTACAATGAGCAGTTCTTC. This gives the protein CASSWQGRPSSYNEQFF.

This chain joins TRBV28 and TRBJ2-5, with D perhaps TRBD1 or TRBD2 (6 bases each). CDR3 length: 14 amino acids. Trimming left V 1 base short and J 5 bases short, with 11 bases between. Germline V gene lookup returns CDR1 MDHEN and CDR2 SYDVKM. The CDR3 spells CASSLLGGAETQYF. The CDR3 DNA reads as TGTGCCAGCAGTTTATTGGGGGGCGCGGAGACCCAGTACTTC.

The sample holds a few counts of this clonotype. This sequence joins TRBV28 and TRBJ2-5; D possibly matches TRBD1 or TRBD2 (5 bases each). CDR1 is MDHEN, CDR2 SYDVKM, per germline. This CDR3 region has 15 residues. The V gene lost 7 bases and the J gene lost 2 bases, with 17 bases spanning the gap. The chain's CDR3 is CASTSGAAMQETQYF. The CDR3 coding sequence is TGTGCCAGCACCTCCGGGGCGGCCATGCAAGAGACCCAGTACTTC.

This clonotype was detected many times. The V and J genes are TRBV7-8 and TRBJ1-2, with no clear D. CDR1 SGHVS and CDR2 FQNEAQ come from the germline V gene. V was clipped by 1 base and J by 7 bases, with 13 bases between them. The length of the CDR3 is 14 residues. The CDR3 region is CASSLGRLSGGYTF. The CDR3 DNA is TGTGCCAGCAGCTTAGGTCGGCTCTCGGGTGGCTACACCTTC.

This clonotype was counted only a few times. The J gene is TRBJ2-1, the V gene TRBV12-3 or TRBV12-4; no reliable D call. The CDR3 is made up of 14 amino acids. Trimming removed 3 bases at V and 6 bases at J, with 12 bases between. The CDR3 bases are TGTGCCAGCAGTTTGGCCGCGGACGGCAATGAGCAGTTCTTC. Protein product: CASSLAADGNEQFF.

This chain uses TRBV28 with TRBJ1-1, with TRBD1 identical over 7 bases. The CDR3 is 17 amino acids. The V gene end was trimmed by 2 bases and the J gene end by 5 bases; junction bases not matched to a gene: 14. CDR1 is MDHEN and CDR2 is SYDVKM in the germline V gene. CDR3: CASSLVFSVQGRTEAFF. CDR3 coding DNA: TGTGCCAGCAGTTTAGTCTTTAGCGTACAGGGGAGAACTGAAGCTTTCTTT.

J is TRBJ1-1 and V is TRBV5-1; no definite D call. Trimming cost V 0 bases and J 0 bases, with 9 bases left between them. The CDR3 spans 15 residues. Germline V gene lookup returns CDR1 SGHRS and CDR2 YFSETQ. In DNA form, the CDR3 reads TGCGCCAGCAGCTTGGGCCCGGGATTGAACACTGAAGCTTTCTTT. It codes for CASSLGPGLNTEAFF.

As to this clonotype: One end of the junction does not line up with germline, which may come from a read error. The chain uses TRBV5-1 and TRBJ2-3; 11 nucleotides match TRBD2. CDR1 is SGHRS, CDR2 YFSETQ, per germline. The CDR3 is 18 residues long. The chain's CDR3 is CASSSYGLAGGSTDMQYF. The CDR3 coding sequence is TGCGCCAGCAGCTCGTACGGGCTAGCGGGGGGCAGCACAGATATGCAGTATTTT.

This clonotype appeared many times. The CDR3 sequence: CSVAGAETQYF. The CDR3 bases are TGCAGCGTTGCGGGGGCCGAGACCCAGTACTTC. The chain uses TRBV29-1 and TRBJ2-5; D is tentatively TRBD1 or TRBD2 (6 bases each). Per the germline V gene, CDR1 is SQVTM and CDR2 is ANQGSEA. V was shortened by 4 bases and J by 5 bases, with 8 bases between the two germline ends. The CDR3 length is 11 residues.